Listed below are T cell receptor beta chains from one sample, sequenced in a study of T cells expressing NK-cell markers. TCRdb reprocessed the 5' RACE reads; each CDR3 protein has one entry and no DNA is given. The sample yields 500,000 to 700,000 distinct CDR3 sequences, of which the top ten take up roughly 3.6%. Sequencing used blood T cells: a sorted CD56 or NKG2C T cell subset, CD4+ or CD8+ T cells, or bulk PBMC T cells (not recorded which). These receptors were taken from a young man in good health. The CDR3 runs from the conserved cysteine through the conserved F or W. Fields, in order: J gene, V gene, CDR3 protein.

J gene: TRBJ1-6; V gene: TRBV20-1; CDR3 protein: CSARQGSSPLHF
J gene: TRBJ2-1; V gene: TRBV5-4; CDR3 protein: CASSSGGMVNEQFF
J gene: TRBJ2-2; V gene: TRBV12-3/TRBV12-4; CDR3 protein: CASSRRVSGVYTGELFF
J gene: TRBJ2-2; V gene: TRBV12-3/TRBV12-4; CDR3 protein: CASETGPTNTGELFF
J gene: TRBJ2-1; V gene: TRBV20-1; CDR3 protein: CSAVGRPGVNEQFF
J gene: TRBJ2-2; V gene: TRBV4-3; CDR3 protein: CASSQGPGLAGEGTGELFF
J gene: TRBJ2-3; V gene: TRBV21-1; CDR3 protein: CASLRRTGKGGYTDTQYF
J gene: TRBJ2-3; V gene: TRBV6-2/TRBV6-3; CDR3 protein: CASSTSKTSGSSDTQYF
J gene: TRBJ1-5; V gene: TRBV24-1; CDR3 protein: CATSDSTGFSNQPQHF
J gene: TRBJ1-1; V gene: TRBV12-3/TRBV12-4; CDR3 protein: CASSTDSNTEAFF
J gene: TRBJ1-2; V gene: TRBV14; CDR3 protein: CASSRRPGGYTF
J gene: TRBJ2-7; V gene: TRBV20-1; CDR3 protein: CSARGGQGRFPSSYEQYF
J gene: TRBJ2-2; V gene: TRBV4-1; CDR3 protein: CASSPRGRTSNTGELFF
J gene: TRBJ2-7; V gene: TRBV9; CDR3 protein: CASSPRDRHYEQYF
J gene: TRBJ2-1; V gene: TRBV12-3/TRBV12-4; CDR3 protein: CASSSSGQQFF
J gene: TRBJ2-3; V gene: TRBV12-3/TRBV12-4; CDR3 protein: CASSSFGQGITDTQYF